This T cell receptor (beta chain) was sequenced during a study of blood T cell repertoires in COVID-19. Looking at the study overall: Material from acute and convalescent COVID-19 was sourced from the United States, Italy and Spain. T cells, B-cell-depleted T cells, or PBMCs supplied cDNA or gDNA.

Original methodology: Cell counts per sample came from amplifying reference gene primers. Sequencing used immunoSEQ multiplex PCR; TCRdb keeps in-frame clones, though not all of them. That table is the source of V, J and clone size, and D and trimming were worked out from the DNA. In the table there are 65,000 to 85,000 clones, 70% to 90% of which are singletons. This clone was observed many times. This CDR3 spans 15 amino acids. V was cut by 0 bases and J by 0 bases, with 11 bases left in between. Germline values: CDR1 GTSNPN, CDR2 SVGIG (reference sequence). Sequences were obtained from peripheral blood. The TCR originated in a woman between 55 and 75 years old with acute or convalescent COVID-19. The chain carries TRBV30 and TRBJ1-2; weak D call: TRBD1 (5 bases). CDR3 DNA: TGTGCCTGGAGTGTGGCGGGGCCGGCTAACTATGGCTACACCTTC. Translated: CAWSVAGPANYGYTF.